These 28 T cell receptor beta chains were sequenced from one sample in a study of T cell changes during pregnancy in multiple sclerosis. Assay used: immunoSEQ multiplex PCR; TCRdb lists only in-frame clones, some missing. The data hold tens of thousands of clones, with under 95% observed a single time. The sequences come from peripheral blood, collected in the third trimester of pregnancy. All receptors come from a female donor in good health, enrolled as a control in a pregnancy study.

The chain uses TRBV4-3 and TRBJ2-2, with 8 bases aligning to TRBD1. CDR1 is LGHNA, CDR2 YSLEER, per germline. J lost 3 bases, V lost 6 bases, and 3 bases had no gene match. The CDR3 is made up of 14 amino acids. CDR3: CASSYRGDTGELFF. Written as DNA, the CDR3 is TGCGCCAGCAGTTACAGGGGGGACACCGGGGAGCTGTTTTTT.

This clone has only one observation. This chain links TRBV7-8 with TRBJ2-5; no clear D. The length of the CDR3 is 14 residues. Germline V gene data show CDR1 as SGHVS and CDR2 as FQNEAQ. The V end was cut by 2 bases, the J end by 4 bases, with 11 bases between. The CDR3 DNA follows: TGTGCCAGCAGCTTAACCATGTCGGGAGAGACCCAGTACTTC. It specifies CASSLTMSGETQYF.

The V call is TRBV7-9, the J call TRBJ2-1; D possibly corresponds to TRBD1 (5 bases). V gave up 5 bases and J gave up 7 bases, with 15 bases separating them. Looked up from germline, CDR1 is SEHNR and CDR2 is FQNEAQ (reference sequence). CDR3 length: 14 residues. The CDR3 DNA reads TGTGCCAGCAGCCCTCGACAGTCTTGGAATGAGCAGTTCTTC. It translates to CASSPRQSWNEQFF.

The DNA for the CDR3 is TGTGCCAGCAGCCGATCGGGGGGGGATCAGCCCCAGCATTTT. It is translated as CASSRSGGDQPQHF. The gene calls are TRBV6-5 and TRBJ1-5; tentatively, D is TRBD1 (5 bases). CDR1 is MNHEY, CDR2 SVGAGI, per germline. The CDR3 is made up of 14 amino acids. V was trimmed by 6 bases and J by 5 bases, leaving 14 bases between them.

The rearrangement joins TRBV18 to TRBJ1-2, with D possibly TRBD1 on 5 matching bases. Germline CDR1 and CDR2: KGHSH and LQKENI. This CDR3 has 14 residues. V lost 3 bases to trimming and J lost 1 base, with 9 bases between them. The CDR3 bases are TGTGCCAGCTCACCTCAGGGCAATAACTATGGCTACACCTTC. Amino acid sequence: CASSPQGNNYGYTF.

V usage is TRBV19 and J usage is TRBJ1-2, with a tentative D call TRBD1 (6 bases). The germline V gene encodes CDR1 LNHDA and CDR2 SQIVND (reference sequence). Deletions cut 3 bases from V and 10 bases from J, with 15 bases between. This CDR3 contains 13 residues. The CDR3, as DNA: TGTGCCAGTAGTATCAGGGGACGGGCGTACTACACCTTC. Amino acid sequence: CASSIRGRAYYTF.

Concerning this clone itself: The junction departs from the called germline gene at one end, perhaps through a read error. J is TRBJ1-5 and V is TRBV14; no definite D call. The germline gives CDR1 SGHDN, CDR2 FVKESK. This CDR3 is 14 amino acids long. CDR3 sequence reads: CASRQGRGNQPQHF. The CDR3, as DNA: TGTGCCAGCCGCCAAGGGAGAGGCAATCAGCCCCAGCATTTT.

This clone was recorded once. The V call is TRBV11-2, the J call TRBJ2-7; tentative D call: TRBD2 (7 bases). V lost 1 base and J lost 4, with 11 bases in between. Germline loops: CDR1 SGHAT, CDR2 FQNNGV. This CDR3 spans 14 amino acids. The chain's CDR3 is CASSLAGGEYEQYF. The CDR3 DNA follows: TGTGCCAGCAGCTTAGCGGGGGGCGAGTACGAGCAGTACTTC.

This chain links TRBV19 with TRBJ2-1; a weak D match, TRBD2 (5 bases). With 5 bases removed from V and 6 bases from J, the gap between germline ends came to 17 bases. This CDR3 contains 15 residues. The germline V gene encodes CDR1 LNHDA and CDR2 SQIVND (reference sequence). The CDR3 sequence: CASSAARKRGNEQFF. The DNA of the CDR3 is TGTGCCAGTAGTGCCGCACGGAAACGGGGCAATGAGCAGTTCTTC.

The chain links TRBV5-1 to TRBJ1-2; 9 bases are shared with TRBD1. The length of the CDR3 is 16 residues. With 2 bases clipped from V and 4 bases from J, the junction kept 9 bases outside the gene matches. The germline CDR1 and CDR2 sequences are SGHRS and YFSETQ. As DNA, the CDR3 is TGCGCCAGCAGCTTATTATCGGGACAGGGTACCTATGGCTACACCTTC. Protein: CASSLLSGQGTYGYTF.

The V call is TRBV29-1, the J call TRBJ2-5; D unclear. The J call is doubtful: the DNA matches TRBJ2-7 better. There are 13 residues in the CDR3. Germline V lookup: CDR1 SQVTM, CDR2 ANQGSEA. The CDR3 is CSVVQKSSYEQYF. The CDR3 DNA follows: TGCAGCGTTGTGCAAAAGAGCTCCTACGAGCAGTACTTC.

The chain joins TRBV28 to TRBJ2-2; perhaps TRBD2 as D (5 bases). The germline V gene has CDR1 MDHEN and CDR2 SYDVKM. This CDR3 has 15 amino acids. The V end was cut by 10 bases, the J end by 2 bases, with 17 bases between. CDR3 sequence: CATNPSSGNTGELFF. The CDR3 coding sequence is TGTGCCACCAACCCTTCTTCGGGAAACACCGGGGAGCTGTTTTTT.

The chain recombines TRBV7-2 with TRBJ2-5, with a weak D call TRBD1 (5 bases). V lost 2 bases to trimming and J lost 5 bases, with 12 bases between them. This CDR3 contains 14 residues. The germline V gene encodes CDR1 SGHTA and CDR2 FQGNSA. CDR3 coding DNA: TGTGCCAGCAGCTTATCAGGGCTTGGTGAGACCCAGTACTTC. Translation gives CASSLSGLGETQYF.

This clone was recorded only once. V usage is TRBV15 and J usage is TRBJ1-1; TRBD1 agrees at 8 bases. The V gene end was trimmed by 6 bases and the J gene end by 4 bases; junction bases not matched to a gene: 1. Germline V lookup: CDR1 LNHNV, CDR2 YYDKDF (reference sequence). The CDR3 is 12 residues long. The CDR3 coding sequence is TGTGCCACCAGTCAGGGGGCCACTGAAGCTTTCTTT. It translates to CATSQGATEAFF. The full variable domain, with the rest looked up from reference TRBV15 and TRBJ1-1, is DAMVIQNPRYQVTQFGKPVTLSCSQTLNHNVMYWYQQKSSQAPKLLFHYYDKDFNNEADTPDNFQSRRPNTSFCFLDIRSPGLGDTAMYLCATSQGATEAFFGQGTRLTVV.

The V call is TRBV7-9, the J call TRBJ1-4, with D perhaps matching TRBD1 (5 bases). CDR1 is SEHNR and CDR2 is FQNEAQ in the germline V gene (reference sequence). V was shortened by 5 bases and J by 6 bases, with 19 bases between the two germline ends. This CDR3 region has 16 residues. The CDR3 sequence is CASSPGKGPRDEKLFF. The DNA for the CDR3 is TGTGCCAGCAGCCCCGGTAAGGGGCCACGGGATGAAAAACTGTTTTTT.

The chain carries TRBV27 and TRBJ1-5; D gene uncertain. CDR3 length equals 13 residues. The germline V gene encodes CDR1 MNHEY and CDR2 SMNVEV (reference sequence). Trimming stripped 6 bases from V and 4 bases from J, with 10 bases between. The CDR3 is CASRGGSNQPQHF. CDR3 coding DNA: TGTGCCAGCAGAGGCGGTAGTAATCAGCCCCAGCATTTT.

This sequence joins TRBV30 and TRBJ2-4; 9 nucleotides match TRBD2. This CDR3 comprises 13 residues. Germline CDR1 reads GTSNPN; CDR2 reads SVGIG (reference sequence). The V gene end was trimmed by 5 bases and the J gene end by 8 bases; junction bases not matched to a gene: 7. The CDR3 bases are TGTGCCTGGGGAGCGGGGGGCGGGTACATTCAGTACTTC. The encoded protein is CAWGAGGGYIQYF.

V is TRBV5-1 and J is TRBJ2-2, with D unresolved. Trimming stripped 0 bases from V and 0 bases from J, with 9 bases between. CDR1 and CDR2 from the germline V gene are SGHRS and YFSETQ. CDR3 length equals 16 residues. The CDR3 is CASSLAVGSNTGELFF. In nucleotides, the CDR3 is TGCGCCAGCAGCTTGGCAGTTGGCTCGAACACCGGGGAGCTGTTTTTT.

This sequence joins TRBV28 and TRBJ2-4; tentatively, D is TRBD2 (6 bases). The CDR3 covers 12 residues. Per the germline V gene, CDR1 is MDHEN and CDR2 is SYDVKM. V lost 11 bases, J lost 5 bases, and 13 bases lay in between. The DNA for the CDR3 is TGTGCCGTTTCCCCGGGAGAAAACATTCAGTACTTC. It specifies CAVSPGENIQYF.

V gene TRBV18 combines with J gene TRBJ2-7; 10 bases agree with TRBD1. Trimming removed 6 bases from V and 5 bases from J; junction bases left unmatched: 4. CDR1 is KGHSH, CDR2 LQKENI, per germline. This CDR3 has 13 residues. CDR3 sequence reads: CASSTGQGNEQYF. The CDR3 DNA reads TGTGCCAGCTCCACGGGACAGGGGAACGAGCAGTACTTC. The complete variable domain, with remaining parts taken from reference TRBV18 and TRBJ2-7, reads NAGVMQNPRHLVRRRGQEARLRCSPMKGHSHVYWYRQLPEEGLKFMVYLQKENIIDESGMPKERFSAEFPKEGPSILRIQQVVRGDSAAYFCASSTGQGNEQYFGPGTRLTVT.

This clone was seen a single time. The V call is TRBV5-6, the J call TRBJ2-7; D is undetermined. The germline V gene has CDR1 SGHDT and CDR2 YYEEEE. The V gene lost 0 bases and the J gene lost 0 bases, with 7 bases spanning the gap. The CDR3 loop spans 14 amino acids. CDR3 protein: CASSLGYSSYEQYF. The CDR3 coding sequence is TGTGCCAGCAGCTTGGGTTACAGCTCCTACGAGCAGTACTTC.

The chain uses TRBV5-1 and TRBJ2-1; 7 nucleotides match TRBD1. The junction had 9 bases not matched to a gene; V was cut back by 6 bases and J by 3 bases. The germline V gene has CDR1 SGHRS and CDR2 YFSETQ. The CDR3 has 15 residues. This CDR3 is CASTTAGTDYNEQFF. The CDR3 DNA reads TGCGCCAGCACAACGGCCGGGACAGACTACAATGAGCAGTTCTTC.

The CDR3 loop is CASSRSGTDSTYEQYF. The CDR3 DNA follows: TGCGCCAGCAGCCGAAGCGGTACGGACAGTACCTACGAGCAGTACTTC. The J gene is TRBJ2-7, the V gene TRBV5-1, with D perhaps TRBD1 (6 bases). Germline CDR1 is SGHRS and CDR2 is YFSETQ. Deletions cut 4 bases from V and 2 bases from J, with 19 bases between. There are 16 residues in the CDR3.

The chain carries TRBV10-3 and TRBJ1-2; D ambiguous. CDR1 is ENHRY and CDR2 is SYGVKD in the germline V gene. The V end lost 10 bases, the J end lost 8 bases, and 17 bases lay between the germline ends. There are 12 residues in the CDR3. Here the CDR3 reads CATKSSFGGYTF. CDR3 DNA sequence: TGTGCCACTAAGTCTAGCTTCGGGGGCTACACCTTC.

J is TRBJ1-1 and V is TRBV11-1; possible D gene TRBD1, 6 bases. V shed 1 base and J shed 4 bases, with 13 bases lying between them. CDR1 and CDR2 from the germline V gene are SGHAT and FQDESV (reference sequence). The CDR3 is 15 residues long. CDR3 region: CASSLGGQRGTEAFF. CDR3 DNA: TGTGCCAGCAGCTTAGGTGGACAGCGGGGCACTGAAGCTTTCTTT.

A single count supports this clone. The chain carries TRBV2 and TRBJ1-6, with no clear D. V was cut by 4 bases and J by 8 bases, with 9 bases left in between. CDR1 is SNHLY and CDR2 is FYNNEI in the germline V gene. This CDR3 contains 13 residues. In DNA form, the CDR3 reads TGTGCCAGCAGTGGTCAGTTGGATTCACCCCTCCACTTT. Protein product: CASSGQLDSPLHF.

The chain uses TRBV19 and TRBJ1-5, with D possibly TRBD1 on 6 matching bases. Trimming left V 4 bases short and J 7 bases short, with 14 bases between. Per germline, CDR1 LNHDA and CDR2 SQIVND (reference sequence). This CDR3 is built from 14 residues. In nucleotides, the CDR3 is TGTGCCAGTAGTACCACAGGGAGATACCAGCCCCAGCATTTT. This encodes CASSTTGRYQPQHF.

The chain carries TRBV7-2 and TRBJ2-5, with 7 bases fitting TRBD2. This CDR3 region has 14 residues. Germline trimming cut 6 bases from V and 2 bases from J; bases unmatched to any gene: 6. Per germline, CDR1 SGHTA and CDR2 FQGNSA. For the CDR3, the DNA is TGTGCCAGCAGTCCACTAGCGAGACAAGAGACCCAGTACTTC. Residues: CASSPLARQETQYF.